These 12 T cell receptor beta chains share one sample of origin, sequenced in a study of shared clonotypes between healthy human individuals. Here immunoSEQ multiplex PCR was the method, and the copy in TCRdb shows in-frame clones only, minus some. The table has approximately 980,000 clones, about 80% seen once. Material: memory CD4+ T cells sorted from blood. The subset is: CD45RA-negative fraction. Source of these receptors: a man in his late teens or twenties in good health.

The CDR3 loop reads CASSPTTGAITDTQYF. For the CDR3, the DNA is TGTGCCAGCAGCCCGACGACAGGGGCGATCACAGATACGCAGTATTTT. This chain uses TRBV5-6 with TRBJ2-3; 8 nucleotides match TRBD1. This CDR3 contains 16 residues. CDR1 and CDR2 (germline): SGHDT, YYEEEE. Trimming at V came to 4 bases and at J to 2 bases, leaving 9 bases not matched to a gene.

J is TRBJ2-3 and V is TRBV5-4; D tentatively fits TRBD1 or TRBD2 (5 bases each). V shed 4 bases and J shed 0 bases, with 15 bases lying between them. CDR3 length: 16 amino acids. Germline V gene sequence: CDR1 SGHNT, CDR2 YYREEE (reference sequence). CDR3 in DNA: TGTGCCAGCAGCCCCTCGGGGCAGCGAAGCACAGATACGCAGTATTTT. Translating it yields CASSPSGQRSTDTQYF.

The chain has TRBV6-1 and TRBJ1-1; D unclear. This CDR3 is built from 14 residues. Trimming took 0 bases from V and 6 from J, leaving 11 bases between them. Germline V gene data show CDR1 as MNHNS and CDR2 as SASEGT. The CDR3 is CASSEAGKRPEAFF. CDR3 in DNA: TGTGCCAGCAGTGAAGCGGGGAAAAGGCCTGAAGCTTTCTTT.

This clone was counted a few times. The chain joins TRBV5-1 to TRBJ1-6; perhaps TRBD1 as D (6 bases). The V gene lost 9 bases and the J gene lost 9 bases, with 31 bases spanning the gap. This CDR3 has 18 residues. Germline CDR1 and CDR2: SGHRS and YFSETQ. CDR3: CAKQGLRFPKPHSSPLHF. The DNA of the CDR3 is TGCGCCAAGCAGGGGCTGAGGTTCCCAAAGCCCCATAGTTCACCCCTCCACTTT.

This clone was found a few times. The chain employs TRBV19 and TRBJ2-7; TRBD1 matches 8 bases. The V gene's germline CDR1 is LNHDA and CDR2 SQIVND (reference sequence). This CDR3 region has 14 residues. V shed 3 bases, J shed 4 bases, and the junction held 5 bases outside the gene matches. CDR3 nucleotides: TGTGCCAGTAGTATTGGAGACAGGGGTTACGAGCAGTACTTC. It codes for CASSIGDRGYEQYF.

The chain combines TRBV6-1 with TRBJ2-2; D could derive from TRBD1 or TRBD2 (5 bases each). V lost 8 bases and J 3 bases, leaving 13 bases between the germline ends. Germline V CDR1 and CDR2: MNHNS, SASEGT. The CDR3 consists of 14 residues. CDR3 amino acids: CASLRRGDTGELFF. The CDR3 nucleotides are TGTGCCAGCCTCCGAAGGGGAGACACCGGGGAGCTGTTTTTT.

This clone occurred a few times. The genes are TRBV9 and TRBJ2-1; TRBD2 matches 8 bases. The CDR3 covers 12 residues. With V trimmed by 3 bases and J by 15 bases, 8 bases remained unmatched. The germline V gene encodes CDR1 SGDLS and CDR2 YYNGEE. CDR3 coding DNA: TGTGCCAGCAGCGGGGAAGGGACTAGTTGGTTCTTC. The encoded protein is CASSGEGTSWFF.

This clone was detected a few times. The chain uses TRBV6-1 and TRBJ1-1; D not certain. The length of the CDR3 is 15 residues. Per germline, CDR1 MNHNS and CDR2 SASEGT. The V end was cut by 6 bases, the J end by 2 bases, with 16 bases between. CDR3 sequence (DNA): TGTGCCAGCAGGGTGTCCCGGGCGGGAAACACTGAAGCTTTCTTT. Its translation: CASRVSRAGNTEAFF.

In this sample, this clone turned up a few times. The chain uses TRBV2 and TRBJ1-2; D is uncertain. Trimming cost V 4 bases and J 2 bases, with 5 bases left between them. The CDR3 contains 12 residues. Germline CDR1 is SNHLY and CDR2 is FYNNEI. The CDR3 reads CASSVSNYGYTF. Written as DNA, the CDR3 is TGTGCCAGCAGTGTCTCAAACTATGGCTACACCTTC.

The gene calls are TRBV11-2 and TRBJ2-3, with 10 bases aligning to TRBD1. Germline V gene lookup returns CDR1 SGHAT and CDR2 FQNNGV. V dropped 0 bases and J dropped 3; count of bases not matched to a gene: 12. CDR3 length: 19 residues. The CDR3 spells CASSLDSRVAGQGTDTQYF. In nucleotides, the CDR3 is TGTGCCAGCAGCTTAGATTCCCGGGTTGCGGGACAGGGGACAGATACGCAGTATTTT.

In this sample, this clone turned up once. An end of the junction does not agree with germline; a read error may underlie this. The sample has other DNA sequences that encode this CDR3 too. V usage is TRBV19 and J usage is TRBJ1-1; tentative D call: TRBD1 (5 bases). CDR1 and CDR2 from the germline V gene are LNHDA and SQIVND (reference sequence). This CDR3 has 13 amino acids. The DNA of the CDR3 is TGTGCCAGCAGTATGAGGGGGAACACTGAAGCTTTCTTT. Translation gives CASSMRGNTEAFF.

The chain employs TRBV28 and TRBJ1-4; 7 bases are shared with TRBD1. V lost 6 bases, J lost 7 bases, and 8 bases stayed unmatched. Germline-derived CDR1 and CDR2 are MDHEN and SYDVKM. This CDR3 is 14 amino acids long. The CDR3 here is CASRKQGLGEKLFF. The CDR3 coding sequence is TGTGCCAGCAGAAAACAGGGGTTGGGTGAAAAACTGTTTTTT.